This record concerns one T cell receptor (beta chain) sequence. V lost 1 base to trimming and J lost 8 bases, with 11 bases between them. Per the germline V gene, CDR1 is LGHDT and CDR2 is YNNKEL (reference sequence). The CDR3 runs to 14 residues. The data stem from a study of blood T cell repertoires in COVID-19. Sequencing used immunoSEQ multiplex PCR; TCRdb keeps in-frame clones, though not all of them. Counted here are about 96,000 clones, roughly 90% occurring once; the ten biggest clones make up around 4.2%. The V call is TRBV3-1 (or the pseudogene TRBV3-2), the J call TRBJ1-4; the D gene is possibly TRBD1 (5 bases). The specimen was peripheral blood. The receptor was isolated from a human donor with COVID-19, enrolled during active disease. The donor label of this sample is uncertain. CDR3 loop: CASSQGPGDEKLFF. The CDR3 DNA sequence: TGTGCCAGCAGCCAAGGGCCGGGGGACGAAAAACTGTTTTTT.